Listed below are T cell receptor beta chains from one sample, sequenced in a study of early T cells in non-severe SARS-CoV-2 infection. TCRdb reprocessed the 5' RACE reads with MiXCR, giving one entry per CDR3 protein. The profile shows 45,000 to 65,000 distinct CDR3 sequences, roughly 11% of them singletons. Sequencing input: whole blood. These receptors all stem from an adult who was a healthcare worker with PCR-confirmed SARS-CoV-2 infection or an uninfected control (not recorded which). Both conserved end residues are part of each CDR3. Fields, in order: V gene, clone size, D gene, J gene, CDR3 DNA, CDR3 protein. D genes are given only for firm matches. Only some rows state a clone size, as once, few, many or a class for expanded clones.

>TRBV5-1|many|.|TRBJ1-3
TGCGCCAGCAGCCCGGGAGCAGGGGATGGAAACACCATATATTTT
CASSPGAGDGNTIYF
>TRBV29-1|few|.|TRBJ2-7
TGCAGCGTCTTGACCGCCTACGAGCAGTACTTC
CSVLTAYEQYF
>TRBV11-3|few|.|TRBJ2-7
TGTGCCAGCAGCTTAGACGCCGCCGGGGAACATTGCTACGAGCAGTACTTC
CASSLDAAGEHCYEQYF
>TRBV7-2|.|.|TRBJ2-5
TGTGCCAGCAGCCCTCAGGGTAGGCACCAAGAGACCCAGTACTTC
CASSPQGRHQETQYF
>TRBV12-3/TRBV12-4|.|.|TRBJ1-2
TGTGCCAGCAGTACGGGGGGACGGGGCTACACCTTC
CASSTGGRGYTF
>TRBV20-1|few|TRBD1|TRBJ1-2
TGCAGTGCTTATAGACAGGGCGGTCGTGGCTACACCTTC
CSAYRQGGRGYTF
>TRBV9|few|TRBD2|TRBJ2-1
TGTGCCAGCAGCGTAGAGGGGACTACTTACAATGAGCAGTTCTTC
CASSVEGTTYNEQFF
>TRBV20-1|few|TRBD1|TRBJ2-1
TGCAGTGCTAGAGATCCGGGACAGTCACGGGGTGAGCAGTTCTTC
CSARDPGQSRGEQFF
>TRBV5-1|few|TRBD1|TRBJ2-1
TGCGCCAGCAGCTCCCGGGACAGGGGAGGGAATGAGCAGTTCTTC
CASSSRDRGGNEQFF
>TRBV29-1|.|TRBD2|TRBJ2-3
TGCAGCGCGGAACTAGCGGGGGGGCGGACAGATACGCAGTATTTT
CSAELAGGRTDTQYF
>TRBV19|.|.|TRBJ1-5
TGTGCCAGTAGTCTAGGACAGCCTATAACTCAGCCCCAGCATTTT
CASSLGQPITQPQHF
>TRBV7-8|few|.|TRBJ2-3
TGTGCCAGCAGCCACAAAAGCACAGATACGCAGTATTTT
CASSHKSTDTQYF
>TRBV5-4|few|.|TRBJ1-1
TGTGCCAGCAGCTTGGGGGGGGTCACTGAAGCTTTCTTT
CASSLGGVTEAFF
>TRBV5-3|.|.|TRBJ2-2
TGTGCCAGAAGCTTGGCCGGACAATCCGGGGAGCTGTTTTTT
CARSLAGQSGELFF
>TRBV20-1|.|.|TRBJ2-1
TGCAGTGCTAGCCTCAAGCTGACCTCCTACAATGAGCAGTTCTTC
CSASLKLTSYNEQFF
>TRBV4-1|.|.|TRBJ2-3
TGCGCCAGCAGCCACGTGGGTGAGGGGACGGGAGAGCCAGATACGCAGTATTTT
CASSHVGEGTGEPDTQYF
>TRBV29-1|.|.|TRBJ2-3
TGCAGCGTCCGACGCGGAAGCACAGATACGCAGTATTTT
CSVRRGSTDTQYF
>TRBV12-3/TRBV12-4|few|.|TRBJ2-1
TGTGCCAGCAGTAGGGGGACCCTCGGGTATGAGCAGTTCTTC
CASSRGTLGYEQFF
>TRBV10-3|.|.|TRBJ1-2
TGTGCCATCAGCGGGGGGATGAACTATGGCTACACCTTC
CAISGGMNYGYTF
>TRBV3-1|many|.|TRBJ1-1
TGTGCCAGCAGTCAAATGGCAGAGAACACTGAAGCTTTCTTT
CASSQMAENTEAFF
>TRBV7-9|many|TRBD1|TRBJ2-3
TGTGCCAGCACCGGGGACAGGCCCACAGATACGCAGTATTTT
CASTGDRPTDTQYF
>TRBV29-1|few|.|TRBJ2-1
TGCAGCGCCGGGACGGCCACCTACAATGAGCAGTTCTTC
CSAGTATYNEQFF
>TRBV20-1|few|TRBD2|TRBJ2-1
TGCAGTGCTAGAGAGTCTAGCGGGAGCTTGGATGAGCAGTTCTTC
CSARESSGSLDEQFF
>TRBV6-6|.|.|TRBJ1-1
TGTGCCAGCAGTTACCACCAGGTTTCTGAAGCTTTCTTT
CASSYHQVSEAFF
>TRBV4-3|.|.|TRBJ2-7
TGCGCCAGCAGCCAAGATCTCGGACCCTACGAGCAGTACTTC
CASSQDLGPYEQYF
>TRBV6-2/TRBV6-3|many|.|TRBJ1-5
TGTGCCAGCAGCGATAGAGGCGCGGGGAGCAATCAGCCCCAGCATTTT
CASSDRGAGSNQPQHF
>TRBV6-2/TRBV6-3|many|TRBD2|TRBJ2-3
TGTGCCAACAGCGGGGGGGCCGGTGATACGCAGTATTTT
CANSGGAGDTQYF
>TRBV7-9|.|.|TRBJ2-3
TGTGCCAGCAGCTTATTTTCGGGAGTGGCAGATACGCAGTATTTT
CASSLFSGVADTQYF
>TRBV28|many|TRBD1|TRBJ1-1
TGTGCCAGCAGCCGCGGACAGGGTGGTTCTGAAGCTTTCTTT
CASSRGQGGSEAFF
>TRBV3-1|many|TRBD1|TRBJ1-5
TGTGCCAGCAGCCCCGGACAGGTTAGCAATCAGCCCCAGCATTTT
CASSPGQVSNQPQHF
>TRBV7-2|many|.|TRBJ1-1
TGTGCCAGCAGCTTAGGGCCACAGGGAAATGAAGCTTTCTTT
CASSLGPQGNEAFF
>TRBV6-6|.|.|TRBJ1-1
TGTGCCAGCAGCCGCCCTACTAACGACACTGAAGCTTTCTTT
CASSRPTNDTEAFF
>TRBV28|few|.|TRBJ1-1
TGTGCCAGCAGTTTAATCCAGAACACTGAAGCTTTCTTT
CASSLIQNTEAFF
>TRBV12-3/TRBV12-4|many|.|TRBJ2-1
TGTGCCAGCAGTTTATCAACCGGGAGCCATGAGCAGTTCTTC
CASSLSTGSHEQFF
>TRBV28|many|.|TRBJ1-6
TGTGCCAGCAGTAGTCAATTTATTTCACCCCTCCACTTT
CASSSQFISPLHF
>TRBV7-2|few|.|TRBJ1-5
TGTGCCAGCAGCTTAAAGGGGCCTAATCAGCCCCAGCATTTT
CASSLKGPNQPQHF
>TRBV6-4|many|.|TRBJ2-7
TGTTGCCGCCCGGGACCGGACTACGAGCAGTACTTC
CCRPGPDYEQYF
>TRBV7-2|many|.|TRBJ2-1
TGTGCCAGCAGCTTTCAAACTAGAAATGAGCAGTTCTTC
CASSFQTRNEQFF
>TRBV6-5|few|TRBD1|TRBJ1-1
TGTGCCAGCAGTTCACAGGGGTTGGACACTGAAGCTTTCTTT
CASSSQGLDTEAFF
>TRBV12-3/TRBV12-4|many|.|TRBJ1-1
TGTGCCAGCAGTTTAGAAGGTAGGGGACAGAACACTGAAGCTTTCTTT
CASSLEGRGQNTEAFF
>TRBV5-6|.|.|TRBJ2-7
TGTGCCAGCAGCTCCCCCTCGGGTCACTCCTACGAGCAGTACTTC
CASSSPSGHSYEQYF
>TRBV28|many|.|TRBJ2-6
TGTGCCAGCACCGTGGGATGGGGTGCTGGGGCCAACGTCCTGACTTTC
CASTVGWGAGANVLTF
>TRBV18|.|TRBD2|TRBJ2-7
TGTGCCAGCTCAACCGGGACTAGCGGGAGTTGGTACGAGCAGTACTTC
CASSTGTSGSWYEQYF
>TRBV4-2|few|TRBD1|TRBJ2-5
TGTGCCAGCAGCCAAGGAAGCAGGGGGAAAGAGACCCAGTACTTC
CASSQGSRGKETQYF
>TRBV6-6|.|.|TRBJ2-3
TGTGCCAGCAGTTGGGACGGGAATACGCAGTATTTT
CASSWDGNTQYF